What follows is one T cell receptor (beta chain) and its context. Its specificity is unknown. Method: immunoSEQ multiplex PCR; TCRdb's copy keeps in-frame clones and lacks some. The sample lists approximately 5,500 clones, more than 25% occurring once. This entry is derived from a study of T cells in localized non-small cell lung cancer. Study-level results: Median around 56 top-100 tumor clones were shared with paired adjacent lung. Clonality peaked in uninvolved adjacent lung rather than tumor. Only one tumor region was sequenced, so heterogeneity remains possible.

The CDR3 covers 16 residues. The V gene end was trimmed by 0 bases and the J gene end by 5 bases; junction bases not matched to a gene: 1. The germline V gene encodes CDR1 SGDLS and CDR2 YYNGEE. Material: lung tumor tissue, obtained before any cancer treatment. This sequence was found in a female donor at least 60 years old with stage I lung adenocarcinoma. The V and J genes are TRBV9 and TRBJ1-6, with TRBD1 matching over 11 bases. The CDR3: CASSVGGQGDNSPLHF. The CDR3 region has the DNA TGTGCCAGCAGCGTAGGGGGACAGGGGGATAATTCACCCCTCCACTTT. Drawing the rest from reference TRBV9 and TRBJ1-6, the complete variable domain is DSGVTQTPKHLITATGQRVTLRCSPRSGDLSVYWYQQSLDQGLQFLIQYYNGEERAKGNILERFSAQQFPDLHSELNLSSLELGDSALYFCASSVGGQGDNSPLHFGNGTRLTVT.